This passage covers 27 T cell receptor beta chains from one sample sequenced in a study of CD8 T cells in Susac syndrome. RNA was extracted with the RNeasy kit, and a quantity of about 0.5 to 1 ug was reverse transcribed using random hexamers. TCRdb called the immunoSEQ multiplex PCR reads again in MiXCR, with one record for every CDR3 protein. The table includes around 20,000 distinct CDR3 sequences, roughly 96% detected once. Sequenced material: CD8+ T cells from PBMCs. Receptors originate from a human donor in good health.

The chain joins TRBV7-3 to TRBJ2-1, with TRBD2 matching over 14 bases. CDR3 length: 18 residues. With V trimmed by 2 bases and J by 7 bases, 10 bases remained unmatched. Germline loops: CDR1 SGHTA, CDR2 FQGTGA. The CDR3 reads CASSLSPGTSGRGNEQFF. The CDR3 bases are TGTGCCAGCAGCTTATCCCCCGGGACTAGCGGGAGAGGGAATGAGCAGTTCTTC.

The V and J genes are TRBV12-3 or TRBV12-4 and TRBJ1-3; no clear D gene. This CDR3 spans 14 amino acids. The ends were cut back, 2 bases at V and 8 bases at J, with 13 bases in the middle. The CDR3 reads CASSLLDKTYTIYF. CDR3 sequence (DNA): TGTGCCAGCAGTTTACTCGACAAAACTTACACCATATATTTT.

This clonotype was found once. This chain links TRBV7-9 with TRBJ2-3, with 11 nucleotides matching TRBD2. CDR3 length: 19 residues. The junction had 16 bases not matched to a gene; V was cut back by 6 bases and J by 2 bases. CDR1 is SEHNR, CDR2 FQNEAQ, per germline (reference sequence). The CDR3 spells CASRITSGRNYLSTDTQYF. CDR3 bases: TGTGCCAGCAGGATTACTAGCGGGAGAAATTACCTATCCACAGATACGCAGTATTTT.

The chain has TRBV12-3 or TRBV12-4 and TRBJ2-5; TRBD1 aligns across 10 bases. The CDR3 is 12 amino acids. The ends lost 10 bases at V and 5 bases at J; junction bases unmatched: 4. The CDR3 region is CAIGTGAETQYF. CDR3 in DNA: TGTGCCATCGGGACAGGGGCCGAGACCCAGTACTTC.

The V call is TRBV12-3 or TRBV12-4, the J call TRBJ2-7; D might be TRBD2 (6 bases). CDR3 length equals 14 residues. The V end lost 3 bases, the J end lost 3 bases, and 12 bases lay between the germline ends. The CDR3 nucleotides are TGTGCCAGCAGTTTTGGAGGGAACGACTACGAGCAGTACTTC. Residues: CASSFGGNDYEQYF.

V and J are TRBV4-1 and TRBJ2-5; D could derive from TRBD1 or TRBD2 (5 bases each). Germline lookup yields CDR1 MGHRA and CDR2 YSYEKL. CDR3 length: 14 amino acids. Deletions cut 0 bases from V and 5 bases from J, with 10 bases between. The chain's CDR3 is CASSQEGDGETQYF. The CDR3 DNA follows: TGCGCCAGCAGCCAAGAGGGGGACGGGGAGACCCAGTACTTC.

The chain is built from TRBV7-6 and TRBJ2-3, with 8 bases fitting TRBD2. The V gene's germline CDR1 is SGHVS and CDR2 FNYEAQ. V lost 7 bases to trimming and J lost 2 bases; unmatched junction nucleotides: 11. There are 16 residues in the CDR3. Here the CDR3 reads CASTAEVAGYTDTQYF. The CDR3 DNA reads TGTGCCAGCACCGCTGAGGTAGCGGGGTACACAGATACGCAGTATTTT.

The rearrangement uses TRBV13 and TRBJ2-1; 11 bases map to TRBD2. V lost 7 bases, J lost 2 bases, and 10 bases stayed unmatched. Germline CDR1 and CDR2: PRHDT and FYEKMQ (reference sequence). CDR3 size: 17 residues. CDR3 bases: TGTGCCAGCACTGGCAGTACGGGACTAGCGGCCTACAATGAGCAGTTCTTC. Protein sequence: CASTGSTGLAAYNEQFF.

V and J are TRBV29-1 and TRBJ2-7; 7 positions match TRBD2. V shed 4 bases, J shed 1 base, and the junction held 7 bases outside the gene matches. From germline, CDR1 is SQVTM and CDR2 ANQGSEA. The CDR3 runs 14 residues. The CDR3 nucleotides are TGCAGCGTTGGATTACTAGCGTATTCCTACGAGCAGTACTTC. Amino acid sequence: CSVGLLAYSYEQYF.

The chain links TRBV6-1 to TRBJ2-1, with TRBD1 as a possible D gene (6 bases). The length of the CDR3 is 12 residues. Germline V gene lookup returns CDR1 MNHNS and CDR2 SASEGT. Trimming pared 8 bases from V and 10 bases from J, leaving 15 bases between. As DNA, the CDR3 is TGTGCCAGCGGGCACAGGGTTGACGAGCAGTTCTTC. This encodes CASGHRVDEQFF.

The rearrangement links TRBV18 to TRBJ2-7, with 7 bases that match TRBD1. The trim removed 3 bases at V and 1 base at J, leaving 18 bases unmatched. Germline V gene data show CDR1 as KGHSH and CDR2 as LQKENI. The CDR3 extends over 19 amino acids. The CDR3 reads CASSPYPDRTGRRSYEQYF. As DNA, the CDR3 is TGTGCCAGCTCACCGTACCCCGATCGGACAGGTAGAAGATCCTACGAGCAGTACTTC.

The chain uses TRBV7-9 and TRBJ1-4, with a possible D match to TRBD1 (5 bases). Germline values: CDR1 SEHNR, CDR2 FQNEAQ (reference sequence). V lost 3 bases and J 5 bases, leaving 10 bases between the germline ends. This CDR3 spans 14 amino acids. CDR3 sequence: CASSFTGVNEKLFF. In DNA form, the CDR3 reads TGTGCCAGCAGCTTCACAGGCGTAAATGAAAAACTGTTTTTT.

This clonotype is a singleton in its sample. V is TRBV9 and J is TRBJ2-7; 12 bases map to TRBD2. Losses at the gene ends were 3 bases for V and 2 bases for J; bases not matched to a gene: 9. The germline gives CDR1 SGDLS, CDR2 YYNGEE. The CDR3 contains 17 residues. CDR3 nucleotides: TGTGCCAGCAGCGCAGCATGGACTAGCGGGATCCCCTACGAGCAGTACGTC. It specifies CASSAAWTSGIPYEQYV.

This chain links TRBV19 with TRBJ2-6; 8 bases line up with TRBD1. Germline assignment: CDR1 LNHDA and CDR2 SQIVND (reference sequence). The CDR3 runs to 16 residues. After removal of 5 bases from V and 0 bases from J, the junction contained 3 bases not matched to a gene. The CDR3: CASSPQGASGANVLTF. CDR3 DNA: TGTGCCAGTAGTCCTCAGGGGGCCTCTGGGGCCAACGTCCTGACTTTC.

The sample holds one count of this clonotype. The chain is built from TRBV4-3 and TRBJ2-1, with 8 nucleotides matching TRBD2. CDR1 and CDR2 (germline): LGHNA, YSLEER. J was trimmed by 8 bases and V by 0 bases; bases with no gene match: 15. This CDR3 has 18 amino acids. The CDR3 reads CASSQDGGLGLDGDEQFF. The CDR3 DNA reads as TGCGCCAGCAGCCAAGACGGGGGCCTGGGACTAGACGGAGATGAGCAGTTCTTC.

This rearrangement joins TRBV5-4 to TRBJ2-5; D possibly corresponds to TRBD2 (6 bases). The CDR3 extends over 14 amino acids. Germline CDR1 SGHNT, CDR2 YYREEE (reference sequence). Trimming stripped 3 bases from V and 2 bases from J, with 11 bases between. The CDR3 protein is CASSSRDWQETQYF. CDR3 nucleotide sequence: TGTGCCAGCAGCTCGAGGGACTGGCAAGAGACCCAGTACTTC.

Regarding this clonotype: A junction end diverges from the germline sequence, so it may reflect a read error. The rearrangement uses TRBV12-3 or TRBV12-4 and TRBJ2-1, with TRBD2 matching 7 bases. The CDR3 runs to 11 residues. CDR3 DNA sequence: TGTGCCAGCACCACTCCGCGGGAGCATTTCTTC. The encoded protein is CASTTPREHFF.

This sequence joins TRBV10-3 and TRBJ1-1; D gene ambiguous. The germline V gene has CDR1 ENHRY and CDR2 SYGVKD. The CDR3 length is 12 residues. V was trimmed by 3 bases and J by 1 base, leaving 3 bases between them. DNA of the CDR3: TGTGCCATCAGTGACAAGAACACTGAAGCTTTCTTT. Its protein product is CAISDKNTEAFF.

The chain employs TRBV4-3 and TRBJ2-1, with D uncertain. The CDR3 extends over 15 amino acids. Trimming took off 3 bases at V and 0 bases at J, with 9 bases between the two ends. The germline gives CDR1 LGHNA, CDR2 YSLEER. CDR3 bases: TGCGCCAGCAGCCAGGCTGCTCGCTCCTACAATGAGCAGTTCTTC. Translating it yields CASSQAARSYNEQFF.

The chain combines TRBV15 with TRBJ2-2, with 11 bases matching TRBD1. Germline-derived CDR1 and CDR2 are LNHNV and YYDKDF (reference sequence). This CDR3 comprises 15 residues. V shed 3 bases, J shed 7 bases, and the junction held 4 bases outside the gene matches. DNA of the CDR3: TGTGCCACCAGCAGGGACAGGGGGCTGGACGGGGAGCTGTTTTTT. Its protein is CATSRDRGLDGELFF.

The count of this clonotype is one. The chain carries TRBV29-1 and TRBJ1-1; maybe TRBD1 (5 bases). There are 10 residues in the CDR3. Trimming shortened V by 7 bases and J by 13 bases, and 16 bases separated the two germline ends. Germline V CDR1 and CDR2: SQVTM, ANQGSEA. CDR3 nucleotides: TGCAGCGCTGGCGTGGGGGAGGTTTTCTTT. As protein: CSAGVGEVFF.

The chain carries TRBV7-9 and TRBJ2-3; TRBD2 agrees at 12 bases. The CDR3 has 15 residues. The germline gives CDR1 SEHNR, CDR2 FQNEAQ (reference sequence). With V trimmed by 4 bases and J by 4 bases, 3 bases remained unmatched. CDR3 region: CASSYLAGGPDTQYF. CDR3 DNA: TGTGCCAGCAGCTATCTAGCGGGAGGGCCAGATACGCAGTATTTT.

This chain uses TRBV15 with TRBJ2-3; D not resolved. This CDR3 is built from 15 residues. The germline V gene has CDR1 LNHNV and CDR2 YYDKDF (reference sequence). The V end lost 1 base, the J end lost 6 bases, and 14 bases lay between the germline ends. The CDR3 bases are TGTGCCACCAGCAGAGGAGATGCGCCTACGGATACGCAGTATTTT. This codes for CATSRGDAPTDTQYF.

CDR3 loop: CSVLKGGEQYF. The CDR3 nucleotides read TGCAGCGTCTTAAAGGGCGGCGAGCAGTACTTC. The rearrangement joins TRBV29-1 to TRBJ2-7; D gene uncertain. The CDR3 spans 11 residues. Germline loops: CDR1 SQVTM, CDR2 ANQGSEA. V lost 6 bases and J lost 6, with 12 bases in between.

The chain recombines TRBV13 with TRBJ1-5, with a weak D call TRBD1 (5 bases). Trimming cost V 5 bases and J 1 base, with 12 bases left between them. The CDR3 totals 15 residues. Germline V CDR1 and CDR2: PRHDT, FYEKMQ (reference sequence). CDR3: CASSRRGRSNQPQHF. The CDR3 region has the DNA TGTGCCAGCAGCCGAAGGGGCAGAAGCAATCAGCCCCAGCATTTT.

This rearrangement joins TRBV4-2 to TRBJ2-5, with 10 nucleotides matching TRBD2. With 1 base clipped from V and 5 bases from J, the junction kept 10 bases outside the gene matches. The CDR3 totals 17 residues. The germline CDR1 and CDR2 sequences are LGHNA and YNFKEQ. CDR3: CASSQVLAGDRGETQYF. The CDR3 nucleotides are TGTGCCAGCAGCCAAGTTCTAGCGGGAGACCGGGGGGAGACCCAGTACTTC.

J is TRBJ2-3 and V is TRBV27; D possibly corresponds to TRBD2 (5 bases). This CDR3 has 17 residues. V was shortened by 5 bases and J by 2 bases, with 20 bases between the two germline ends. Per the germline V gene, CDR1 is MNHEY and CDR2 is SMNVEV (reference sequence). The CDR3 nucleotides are TGTGCCAGCAGTCCCCCCGGGTATCGGCGGGTCACAGATACGCAGTATTTT. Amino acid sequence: CASSPPGYRRVTDTQYF.